A selection of T cell receptor beta chains follows, all from one sample in a study of T cells in Graves' hyperthyroidism and ophthalmopathy. MiXCR, run by TCRdb on the multiplex PCR reads, gives a single entry per CDR3 protein. The sample consists of over 500,000 distinct CDR3 sequences, over 35% of them appearing once. Sequencing was carried out using peripheral blood or thyroid tissue (not recorded which). The source is an adult woman with Graves' disease, either hyperthyroidism or ophthalmopathy (not recorded which). Each CDR3 is given without its conserved first and last residue.

V gene: TRBV24-1; J gene: TRBJ2-2; CDR3 protein: ATSDSPQRTGRQTGELF
V gene: TRBV19; J gene: TRBJ1-2; CDR3 protein: ASSIGTVNT
V gene: TRBV6-1; J gene: TRBJ2-5; CDR3 protein: ASSQVIENQY
V gene: TRBV13; J gene: TRBJ1-1; CDR3 protein: ASSLGGRANTEAF
V gene: TRBV7-2; J gene: TRBJ2-7; CDR3 protein: ASSSGTGYYEQY
V gene: TRBV2; J gene: .; CDR3 protein: ASRATGGAYNEQF
V gene: TRBV29-1; J gene: TRBJ2-3; CDR3 protein: SGRQGATDTQY
V gene: TRBV7-2; J gene: TRBJ2-5; CDR3 protein: ASSLGELAFRQETQY
V gene: TRBV30; J gene: TRBJ1-6; CDR3 protein: AWSGIRNSPLH
V gene: TRBV5-6; J gene: TRBJ2-2; CDR3 protein: ASSLFSGRFTGELF
V gene: TRBV5-5; J gene: TRBJ1-2; CDR3 protein: ASSPDRTSSGYT
V gene: TRBV20-1; J gene: TRBJ2-7; CDR3 protein: SARPSGSSYEQY
V gene: TRBV20-1; J gene: TRBJ1-1; CDR3 protein: SARDLDLGTFNTEAF
V gene: TRBV12-3/TRBV12-4; J gene: TRBJ2-5; CDR3 protein: ASSVGGASGGETQY
V gene: TRBV28; J gene: TRBJ1-1; CDR3 protein: ASTPLVRAF